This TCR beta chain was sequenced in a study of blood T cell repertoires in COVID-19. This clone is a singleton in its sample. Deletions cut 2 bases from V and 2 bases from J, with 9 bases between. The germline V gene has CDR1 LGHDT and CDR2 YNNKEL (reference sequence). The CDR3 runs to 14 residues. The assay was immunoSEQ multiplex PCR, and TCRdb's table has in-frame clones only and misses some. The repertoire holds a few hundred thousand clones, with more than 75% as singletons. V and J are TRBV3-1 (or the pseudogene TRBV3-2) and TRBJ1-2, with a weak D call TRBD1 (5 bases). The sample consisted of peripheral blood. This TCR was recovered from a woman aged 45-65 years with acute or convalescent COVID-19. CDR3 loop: CASSQRGFNYGYTF. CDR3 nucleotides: TGTGCCAGCAGCCAAAGGGGATTCAACTATGGCTACACCTTC.